This is a list of T cell receptor beta chains from one sample in a study of shared clonotypes between healthy human individuals. Here immunoSEQ multiplex PCR was the method, and the copy in TCRdb shows in-frame clones only, minus some. The sample lists approximately 1.5 million clones; around 98.5% were seen once. The source material was naive CD4+ T cells sorted from blood. Receptor source: a man aged 25-40 years in good health. The CDR3 runs from the conserved cysteine through the conserved F or W. D genes are given only for firm matches. Only part of the rows carry a size: once, few, many, or a class if the clone is expanded.

size	length	V	J	D	DNA	CDR3
-	13	TRBV29-1	TRBJ2-1	TRBD1	TGCAGCGTTGAAATGCACAGGGGTAATGAGCAGTTCTTC	CSVEMHRGNEQFF
once	16	TRBV11-2	TRBJ2-1	TRBD2	TGTGCCAGCAGCTTAGCCGGGACTAGCAGATCCAATGAGCAGTTCTTC	CASSLAGTSRSNEQFF
-	12	TRBV18	TRBJ2-7	TRBD2	TGTGCCAGCTCACCGGGAGGGTACGAGCAGTACTTC	CASSPGGYEQYF
-	15	TRBV5-1	TRBJ2-7	TRBD2	TGCGCCAGCAGCTCGGGACTAGCGGGAGTCAGCGAGCAGTACTTC	CASSSGLAGVSEQYF
-	16	TRBV9	TRBJ2-2	-	TGTGCCAGCAGCGCTCTTATGAAGACGAACACCGGGGAGCTGTTTTTT	CASSALMKTNTGELFF
-	16	TRBV9	TRBJ2-3	TRBD2	TGTGCCAGCAGCTCCGGGACTAGCCTTTACACAGATACGCAGTATTTT	CASSSGTSLYTDTQYF
-	14	TRBV25-1	TRBJ2-7	TRBD2	TGTGCCAGCAGCGGTAGCGGGAGGTCGTACGAGCAGTACTTC	CASSGSGRSYEQYF
-	15	TRBV14	TRBJ2-4	-	TGTGCCAGCAGCCAAGGGGGACTAGCCAAAAACATTCAGTACTTC	CASSQGGLAKNIQYF
-	13	TRBV11-2	TRBJ2-2	-	TGTGCCAGCAGTCAGGGGAACACCGGGGAGCTGTTTTTT	CASSQGNTGELFF
few	11	TRBV5-1	TRBJ2-5	-	TGCGCCAGCAGCTACAAAGAGACCCAGTACTTC	CASSYKETQYF
-	14	TRBV7-2	TRBJ1-5	-	TGTGCCAGCGGGCGTCCAGGGGCGGGTCAGCCCCAGCATTTT	CASGRPGAGQPQHF
-	13	TRBV7-9	TRBJ1-1	TRBD1	TGTGCCAGCAGCTTCCGGGACAGGGGGGAAGCTTTCTTT	CASSFRDRGEAFF
-	13	TRBV9	TRBJ2-3	TRBD1	TGTGCCAGCAGTGGGACAGGGGGAGATACGCAGTATTTT	CASSGTGGDTQYF
-	14	TRBV27	TRBJ1-2	-	TGTGCCAGCAGTTTAGGGGGGGTCCGGGATGGCTACACCTTC	CASSLGGVRDGYTF
-	14	TRBV30	TRBJ2-7	-	TGTGCCTGGAGTGTACACCTGCAAAGCGACGAGCAGTACTTC	CAWSVHLQSDEQYF
-	15	TRBV5-1	TRBJ2-3	TRBD2	TGCGCCAGCAGCCCCTCCGGGACTAGCCCAGATACGCAGTATTTT	CASSPSGTSPDTQYF
-	15	TRBV5-5	TRBJ2-7	TRBD1	TGTGCCAGCAGCAGCTTCCAGGGGGCGACCTACGAGCAGTACTTC	CASSSFQGATYEQYF
-	16	TRBV6-5	TRBJ2-1	TRBD2	TGTGCCAGCAGTTCACGGACTAGCGGATTATTCAATGAGCAGTTCTTC	CASSSRTSGLFNEQFF
-	13	TRBV10-3	TRBJ1-1	-	TGTGCCATCAGTGAGTCGAGTCGTAGGGCAGCTTTCTTT	CAISESSRRAAFF
once	14	TRBV5-1	TRBJ2-5	-	TGCGCCAGCAGCTTGTTGACTAGTTATGAGACCCAGTACTTC	CASSLLTSYETQYF
-	15	TRBV7-8	TRBJ2-1	-	TGTGCCAGCAGGTCCATGGGGGGTCCCTACAATGAGCAGTTCTTC	CASRSMGGPYNEQFF
-	16	TRBV5-1	TRBJ1-4	TRBD1	TGCGCCAGCAGCTTAGACAGGGTGGGAACTAATGAAAAACTGTTTTTT	CASSLDRVGTNEKLFF
-	16	TRBV5-4	TRBJ2-1	-	TGTGCCAGCAGCTTGGGGGGGGCAGGACCGTACAATGAGCAGTTCTTC	CASSLGGAGPYNEQFF
-	15	TRBV6-6	TRBJ2-5	-	TGTGCCAGCAGTTACATCTTGGCAGGGCAAGAGACCCAGTACTTC	CASSYILAGQETQYF
-	15	TRBV5-8	TRBJ2-7	-	TGTGCCAGCAGAAAGACTAGGGACAGAGACTACGAGCAGTACTTC	CASRKTRDRDYEQYF
-	14	TRBV28	TRBJ1-2	-	TGTGCCAGCAGTCAACAGCCGGGAGGCTATGGCTACACCTTC	CASSQQPGGYGYTF
-	12	TRBV6-1	TRBJ2-7	-	TGTGCCAGCAGTGTTCAGGGGTACGAGCAGTACTTC	CASSVQGYEQYF
-	15	TRBV27	TRBJ2-3	TRBD2	TGTGCCAGCAAAGGACTAGCGGGAGTCACAGATACGCAGTATTTT	CASKGLAGVTDTQYF
-	15	TRBV5-3	TRBJ2-7	-	TGTGCCAGTTTTTCTAGCACGGGGAACGATGACGAGCAGTACTTC	CASFSSTGNDDEQYF
-	10	TRBV20-1	TRBJ1-1	-	TGCAGTGCTAGGGGGGTGTATGCTTTCTTT	CSARGVYAFF
-	15	TRBV19	TRBJ1-1	-	TGTGCCAGTAGTATAGCTGGGGTGGAGATTACTGAAGCTTTCTTT	CASSIAGVEITEAFF
-	20	TRBV7-7	TRBJ2-2	-	TGTGCCAGCAGCTTAGCGTTTGTCGTTAGCGGACTATTTACCACCGGGGAGCTGTTTTTT	CASSLAFVVSGLFTTGELFF
-	14	TRBV5-4	TRBJ2-7	TRBD2	TGTGCCAGCAGCTTTGGGGGGGGCTCCTACGAGCAGTACTTC	CASSFGGGSYEQYF
-	14	TRBV11-3	TRBJ2-1	-	TGTGCCAGCAGCTTAGATGGCCTATACAATGAGCAGTTCTTC	CASSLDGLYNEQFF
-	14	TRBV7-9	TRBJ1-2	-	TGTGCCAGCAGCTTATCTAGTTCGTCCTATGGCTACACCTTC	CASSLSSSSYGYTF
-	14	TRBV5-1	TRBJ2-1	-	TGCGCCAGCAGCTCTGGGGGCGGGTCGAATGAGCAGTTCTTC	CASSSGGGSNEQFF
-	14	TRBV2	TRBJ1-1	-	TGTGCCAGCAGTGAGGACAGCGCCTACACTGAAGCTTTCTTT	CASSEDSAYTEAFF
-	15	TRBV6-1	TRBJ2-1	-	TGTGCCAGCAGTGTGGATTTGTTGACTAGGTGGGAGCAGTTCTTC	CASSVDLLTRWEQFF
-	16	TRBV5-4	TRBJ2-7	TRBD2	TGTGCCAGCAGCACGGGACTAGCGGGAGTTGGCTACGAGCAGTACTTC	CASSTGLAGVGYEQYF
-	14	TRBV13	TRBJ2-7	-	TGTGCCAGCAGCTTAGAACAGACACCCTACGAGCAGTACTTC	CASSLEQTPYEQYF
-	18	TRBV7-3	TRBJ2-2	-	TGTGCCAGCAGCGTACAACCCCGGGACTTCGCGAACACCGGGGAGCTGTTTTTT	CASSVQPRDFANTGELFF